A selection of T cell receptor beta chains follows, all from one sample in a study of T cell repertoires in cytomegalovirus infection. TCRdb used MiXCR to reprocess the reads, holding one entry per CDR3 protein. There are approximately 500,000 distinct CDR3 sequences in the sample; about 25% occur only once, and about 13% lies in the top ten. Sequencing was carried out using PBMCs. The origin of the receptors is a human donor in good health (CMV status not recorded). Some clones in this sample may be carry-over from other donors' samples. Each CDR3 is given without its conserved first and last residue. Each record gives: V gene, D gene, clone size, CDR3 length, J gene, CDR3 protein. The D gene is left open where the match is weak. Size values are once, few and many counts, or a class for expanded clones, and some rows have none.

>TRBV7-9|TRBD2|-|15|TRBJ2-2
ASSPLSGREYTGELF
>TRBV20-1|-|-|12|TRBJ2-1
SARGENRDNEQF
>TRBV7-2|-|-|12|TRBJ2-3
ASSHRDFMDTQY
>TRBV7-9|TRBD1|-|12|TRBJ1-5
ASSQTGLHQPQH
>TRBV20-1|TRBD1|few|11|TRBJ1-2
SAPGQGLYGYT
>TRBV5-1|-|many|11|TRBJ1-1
ASSSLLTTEAF
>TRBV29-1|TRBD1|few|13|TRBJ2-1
SVDVGDRGNNEQF
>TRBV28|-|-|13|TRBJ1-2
ASSLGWLAPYGYT
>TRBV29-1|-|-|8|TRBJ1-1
SVRNTEAF
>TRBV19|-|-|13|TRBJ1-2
ASSIGSSPGDGYT
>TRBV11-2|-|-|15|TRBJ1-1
ASSSPKNRAWNTEAF
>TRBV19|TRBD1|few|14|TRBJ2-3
ASSMPQGAITDTQY
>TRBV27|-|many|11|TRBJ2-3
ASSLSIARTQY
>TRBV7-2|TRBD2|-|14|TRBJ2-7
ASSLSNAREGYEQY
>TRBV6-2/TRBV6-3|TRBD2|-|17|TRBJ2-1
ASSYPTGSGRTSYNEQF
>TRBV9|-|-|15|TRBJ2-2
ASSVVGSGGNTGELF
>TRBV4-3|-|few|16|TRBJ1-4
ASSQDPPPGSTNEKLF
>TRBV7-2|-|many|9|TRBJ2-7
ASSDSYEQY
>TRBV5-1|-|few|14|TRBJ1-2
ASSLPQNRGRYGYT
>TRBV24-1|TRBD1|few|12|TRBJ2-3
ATSWTGRTDTQY
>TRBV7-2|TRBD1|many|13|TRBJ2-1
ASSPTGQGGNEQF
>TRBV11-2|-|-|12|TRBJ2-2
ASSLAQKTGELF
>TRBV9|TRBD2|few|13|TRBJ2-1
ASSGLAVPYNEQF
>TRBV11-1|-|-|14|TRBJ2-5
ASSPVGTGRRETQY
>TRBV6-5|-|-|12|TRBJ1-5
ASSYDSVAQPQH
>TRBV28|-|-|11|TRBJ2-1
ASRGDGPREQF
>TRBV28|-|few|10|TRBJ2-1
ASLRSYNEQF
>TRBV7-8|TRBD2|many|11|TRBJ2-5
ASRGLVRETQY
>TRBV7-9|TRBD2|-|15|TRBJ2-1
ASSAPRGLAAYNEQF
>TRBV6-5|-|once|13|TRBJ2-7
ASSSGGQNSYEQY
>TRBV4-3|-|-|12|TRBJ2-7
ASSQDATSWEQY
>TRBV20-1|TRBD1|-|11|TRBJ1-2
SAKTGVGYGYT
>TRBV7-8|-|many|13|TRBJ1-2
ASSHDRPASYGYT
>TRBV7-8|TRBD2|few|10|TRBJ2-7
ASSTTSGGFF
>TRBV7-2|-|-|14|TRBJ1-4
ASSPAGARVVEKLF
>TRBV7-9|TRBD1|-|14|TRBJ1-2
ASRATPGQGGYGYT
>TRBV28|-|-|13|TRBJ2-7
ASSFPGTLAYEQY
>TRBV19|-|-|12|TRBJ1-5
ASSIEAGPQPQH
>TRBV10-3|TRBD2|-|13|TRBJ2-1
AISPVASGTNEQF
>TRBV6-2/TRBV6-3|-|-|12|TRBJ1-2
ASTPGHLSYGYT
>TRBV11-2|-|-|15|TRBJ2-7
ASSLRLGETSSYEQY
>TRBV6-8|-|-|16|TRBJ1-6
ASSYSFRKGTRNSPLH
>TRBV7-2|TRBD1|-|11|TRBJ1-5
ATGQGAGQPQH
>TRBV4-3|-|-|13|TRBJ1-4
ASSQAARTNEKLF
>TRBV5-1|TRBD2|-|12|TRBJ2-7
ASTISGSTPEQY
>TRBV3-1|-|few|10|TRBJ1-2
ASSPDPDGYT
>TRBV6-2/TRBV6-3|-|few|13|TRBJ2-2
ASSFSAGNTGELF
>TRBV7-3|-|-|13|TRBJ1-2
ASSPSPDSNYGYT
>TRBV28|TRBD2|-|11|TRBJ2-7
ASTRDYTYEQY
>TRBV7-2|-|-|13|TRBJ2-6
ASSLGQPGANVLT
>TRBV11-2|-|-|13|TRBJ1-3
ASSSTSGRGNTIY
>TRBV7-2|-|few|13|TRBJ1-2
ASSLVLAVNYGYT
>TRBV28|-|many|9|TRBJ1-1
ASSYNREAF
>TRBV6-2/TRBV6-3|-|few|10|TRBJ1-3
ASSSRYGTPI
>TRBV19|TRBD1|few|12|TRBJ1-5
ASKGTGIGQPQH
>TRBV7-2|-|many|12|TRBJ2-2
ASRIRGGTGELF
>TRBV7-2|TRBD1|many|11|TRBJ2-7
ASTRQGFYEQY
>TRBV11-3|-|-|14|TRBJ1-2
ASSPGSSLTMYGYT